This is a list of T cell receptor beta chains from one sample in a study of T cells of healthy individuals. TCRdb fed the 5' RACE reads into MiXCR, producing one record per CDR3 protein. The data contain tens of thousands of distinct CDR3 sequences, approximately 4.8% of them singletons. The receptors originated from a female donor in good health. CDR3s include the opening cysteine and the closing phenylalanine or tryptophan. D genes are given only for firm matches. Clone size is stated in some rows and not others, as once, few, many or a class when expanded.

V gene	clone size	D gene	J gene	CDR3 DNA	CDR3 protein
TRBV13	many	.	TRBJ1-5	TGTGCCAGCAGCTTACATCCGGGGAACGAGGAGCCCCAGCATTTT	CASSLHPGNEEPQHF
TRBV6-6	many	TRBD1	TRBJ1-2	TGTGCCAGCAGATCCTCATTCTACCCCGGGACAGGGGGCCTCTATGGCTACACCTTC	CASRSSFYPGTGGLYGYTF
TRBV5-1	many	.	TRBJ2-7	TGCGCCAGCAAAGGGGAGACCGAGCAGTACTTC	CASKGETEQYF
TRBV2	.	.	TRBJ2-6	TGTGCCAGCAGTGAAGCGCTGCGCAGGGGAGGGGCCTCTGGGGCCAACGTCCTGACTTTC	CASSEALRRGGASGANVLTF
TRBV28	many	TRBD2	TRBJ2-7	TGTGCCAGCAGTCTTGGACTAGCGGGAGTTTCCCACGAGCAGTACTTC	CASSLGLAGVSHEQYF
TRBV5-5	few	.	TRBJ2-5	TGTGCCAGCAGCCAGGGGCCGGCCCCAGAGACCCAGTACTTC	CASSQGPAPETQYF
TRBV7-9	many	TRBD1	TRBJ2-7	TGTGCCAGCAGCTCGTGGGACAGATTAGCCTACGAGCAGTACTTC	CASSSWDRLAYEQYF
TRBV7-6	.	TRBD1	TRBJ2-7	TGTGCCAGCAGCTTAGCGAGTAGAGGGACAGGGGGCTACGAGCAGTACTTC	CASSLASRGTGGYEQYF
TRBV2	.	.	TRBJ1-2	TGTGCCAGCAGGAACTATGGCTACACCTTC	CASRNYGYTF
TRBV2	few	.	TRBJ1-2	TGTGCCAGCAGTCCGAAAGGACCAACCGGAGACTATGGCTACACCTTC	CASSPKGPTGDYGYTF
TRBV20-1	few	TRBD2	TRBJ2-2	TGCAGTGCTAGAGCGACTAGCGGGAGGCGTCGGGGCACCGGGGAGCTGTTTTTT	CSARATSGRRRGTGELFF
TRBV6-5	many	.	TRBJ2-7	TGTGCCAGCAGTTTCGGGCAGGGTACTTACGAGCAGTACTTC	CASSFGQGTYEQYF
TRBV10-3	few	.	TRBJ2-1	TGTGCCATCAGTGTCGGGCGGGAAGGCAATGAGCAGTTCTTC	CAISVGREGNEQFF
TRBV18	.	TRBD2	TRBJ2-7	TGTGCCAGCTCACCACGAAGCGGGAGATCCTACGAGCAGTACTTC	CASSPRSGRSYEQYF
TRBV28	.	.	TRBJ1-6	TGTGCCAGCAGGACCCGGGACAACTATAATTCACCCCTCCACTTT	CASRTRDNYNSPLHF
TRBV14	many	.	TRBJ2-2	TGTGCCAGCAGCCAAGTGGTAGGGGTGAACACCGGGGAGCTGTTTTTT	CASSQVVGVNTGELFF
TRBV12-3/TRBV12-4	.	.	TRBJ1-1	TGTGCCAGCAGTTTAGGAGGGGGGGCTTTCTTT	CASSLGGGAFF
TRBV29-1	many	.	TRBJ2-7	TGCAGCGTAAGGGGCCAGGGGAGCTACGAGCAGTACTTC	CSVRGQGSYEQYF
TRBV7-8	many	.	TRBJ2-2	TGTGCCAGCAGCTTACAGGGGACCGGGGAGCTGTTTTTT	CASSLQGTGELFF
TRBV4-3	many	.	TRBJ2-7	TGCGCCAGCAGCCAAGATTTCGGCACTAGTCGGGTCGAGCAGTACTTC	CASSQDFGTSRVEQYF
TRBV9	.	.	TRBJ1-2	TGTGCCAGCAGCCCGAGACCGACGGGAGCCCATAACTATGGCTACACCTTC	CASSPRPTGAHNYGYTF
TRBV5-1	.	TRBD2	TRBJ2-5	TGCGCCAGCCGTCCCGGGACTAGCGGGAGGGCCGAGGAGACCCAGTACTTC	CASRPGTSGRAEETQYF
TRBV19	few	.	TRBJ1-5	TGTGCCAGTAGCCAAGGTTGGGGGAGTCAGCCCCAGCATTTT	CASSQGWGSQPQHF
TRBV4-1	few	.	TRBJ2-5	TGCGCCAGCAGCCAGCACTCCTCAGGGTTGAGGACGGAAGAGACCCAGTACTTC	CASSQHSSGLRTEETQYF
TRBV28	few	.	TRBJ1-6	TGTGCCAGCGAAGCCAGGGGCTCCTATAATTCACCCCTCAACTTT	CASEARGSYNSPLNF
TRBV5-1	many	TRBD2	TRBJ2-5	TGCGCCAGCAGCATTACCGGGACTAGCGGGTCTCAAGAGACCCAGTACTTC	CASSITGTSGSQETQYF
TRBV5-5	many	.	TRBJ2-1	TGTGCCAGCAGCCCAACCTCCGTGTTGACCTACAATGAGCAGTTCTTC	CASSPTSVLTYNEQFF
TRBV3-1	many	TRBD1	TRBJ2-1	TGTGCCAGCAGTGCAGCCCCTGGGGACAGGCAGTTCTTC	CASSAAPGDRQFF
TRBV10-3	.	TRBD1	TRBJ1-1	TGTGCCATAGGACAGGGGACTGAAGCTTTCTTT	CAIGQGTEAFF
TRBV6-6	.	.	TRBJ1-2	TGTGCCAGCCACGGACAGCAGCAATATGGCTACACCTTC	CASHGQQQYGYTF
TRBV7-3	few	.	TRBJ1-1	TGTGCCAGCAGCTTACGAGGGGGGCAGGGAAACACTGAAGCTTTCTTT	CASSLRGGQGNTEAFF
TRBV20-1	many	TRBD2	TRBJ2-7	TGCAGTGCTAGAGGGATTAGCGGGAATCTGTACGAGCAGTACTTC	CSARGISGNLYEQYF
TRBV10-3	many	.	TRBJ1-5	TGTGCCATCAGTGATGTGGGTCAGCCCCAGCATTTT	CAISDVGQPQHF
TRBV6-6	.	.	TRBJ1-1	TGTGCCAGCAGTTACGTGGAGGTTATGAACACTGAAGCTTTCTTT	CASSYVEVMNTEAFF
TRBV7-2	.	TRBD2	TRBJ2-5	TGTGCCAGCAGCGAGATAGCGGGAGGTCCGGCCCAGTACTTC	CASSEIAGGPAQYF
TRBV20-1	many	TRBD2	TRBJ2-1	TGCAGTGCTGGCGGTAGCGGGGGGGGGAATGAGCAGTTCTTC	CSAGGSGGGNEQFF
TRBV18	many	.	TRBJ1-6	TGTGCCAGCTCGGTCCAGGGCGGGCGTAATTCACCCCTCCACTTT	CASSVQGGRNSPLHF
TRBV4-3	.	TRBD1	TRBJ1-1	TGCGCCAGCAGCCAAGCCATCGGGAACATTGTGGGGACAGGGTCGGGCACTGAAGCTTTCTTT	CASSQAIGNIVGTGSGTEAFF
TRBV6-2/TRBV6-3	many	.	TRBJ2-3	TGTGCCAGCAGCCCCTCCGGAACAGATACGCAGTATTTT	CASSPSGTDTQYF
TRBV5-1	many	.	TRBJ1-2	TGCGCCAGCAGCTTGGACAGGGTTTCCAACTATGGCTACACCTTC	CASSLDRVSNYGYTF
TRBV7-2	.	.	TRBJ1-1	TGTGCCAGCAGCTTATTTGGACAGCTGAACACTGAAGCTTTCTTT	CASSLFGQLNTEAFF
TRBV5-1	many	TRBD1	TRBJ2-7	TGCGCCAGCAGCTTAGATCGGGACAGGGTCTACGAGCAGTACTTC	CASSLDRDRVYEQYF
TRBV20-1	many	.	TRBJ2-5	TGCAGTGCTAGATCCCGGACTACCTCGGAGACCCAGTACTTC	CSARSRTTSETQYF
TRBV7-2	.	.	TRBJ2-1	TGTGCCAGCAGCTTAGATGCGAGCTCCTACAATGAGCAGTTCTTC	CASSLDASSYNEQFF
TRBV6-5	many	.	TRBJ2-3	TGTGCCAGCAGTTCCCTGTGGGGGGGCGATACGCAGTATTTT	CASSSLWGGDTQYF
TRBV18	.	.	TRBJ2-1	TGTGCCAGCTCACCGAGGAGTAGCTCCTACAATGAGCAGTTCTTC	CASSPRSSSYNEQFF
TRBV4-1	many	TRBD1	TRBJ1-4	TGCGCCAGCAGCCAAGAAACCTTCGAGACAGGGTATGAAAAACTGTTTTTT	CASSQETFETGYEKLFF
TRBV7-2	few	TRBD1	TRBJ2-1	TGTGCCAGCAGCTGGGACAGGGACAATGAGCAGTTCTTC	CASSWDRDNEQFF
TRBV19	many	TRBD1	TRBJ1-4	TGTGCCAGTAGCACCCATGCCCGGGACAGGGGCAATGAAAAACTGTTTTTT	CASSTHARDRGNEKLFF
TRBV5-1	.	.	TRBJ2-6	TGCGCCAGCAGCTTCCTCGAGGTCAAACATAATGGGGCCAACGTCCTGACTTTC	CASSFLEVKHNGANVLTF